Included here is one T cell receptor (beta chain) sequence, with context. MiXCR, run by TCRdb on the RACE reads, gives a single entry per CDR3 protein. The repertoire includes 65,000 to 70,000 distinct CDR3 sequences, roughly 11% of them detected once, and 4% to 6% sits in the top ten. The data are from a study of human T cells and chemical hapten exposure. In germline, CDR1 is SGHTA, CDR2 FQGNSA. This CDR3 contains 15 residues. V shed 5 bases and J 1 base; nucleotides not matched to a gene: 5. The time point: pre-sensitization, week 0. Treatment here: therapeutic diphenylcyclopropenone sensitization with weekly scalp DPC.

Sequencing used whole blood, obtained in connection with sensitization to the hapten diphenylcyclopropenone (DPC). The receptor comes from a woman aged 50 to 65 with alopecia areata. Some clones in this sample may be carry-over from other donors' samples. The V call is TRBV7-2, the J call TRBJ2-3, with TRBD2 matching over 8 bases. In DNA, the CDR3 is TGTGCCAGCAGCCATAGCGGGGCAGGCACAGATACGCAGTATTTT. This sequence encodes CASSHSGAGTDTQYF.